This T cell receptor (beta chain) came from a study of T cell repertoires in cytomegalovirus infection. Study in general: Recently identified HLA-C-restricted and well-studied HLA-B-restricted CMV epitopes were used. CMV infection together with matching HLA type was indicated by public TCR beta signatures. Whole-study results and caveats: HLA-C-restricted, CMV-specific TCR beta clonotypes were dominant ex vivo.

This clonotype was seen a handful of times. Its antigen is unidentified. One entry per CDR3 protein, called by TCRdb with MiXCR from the reads. Among about 890,000 distinct CDR3 sequences listed, roughly a third were seen once. CDR1 is SGDLS, CDR2 YYNGEE, per germline. The V gene lost 0 bases and the J gene lost 1 base, with 11 bases spanning the gap. CDR3 length equals 16 residues. The chain is built from TRBV9 and TRBJ2-1, with D possibly being TRBD2 (6 bases). Material: cultured CD8+ T cells from PBMCs, obtained from culture after CMV antigen stimulation. The clonotype originates from a human donor in good health (CMV status not recorded). Some clones in this sample may be carry-over from other donors' samples. The CDR3 protein is CASSVGGDLSYNEQFF. The CDR3 bases are TGTGCCAGCAGCGTAGGGGGGGATTTATCCTACAATGAGCAGTTCTTC.